The 22 T cell receptor beta chains reported below all come from one sample, sequenced in a study of Ad26.COV2.S vaccination and SARS-CoV-2 variants. Clones were sequenced by immunoSEQ multiplex PCR, and TCRdb holds only the in-frame ones, with some missing. This table has tens of thousands of clones, less than 85% appearing once. Material: peripheral blood, obtained after recovery from COVID-19. The source is a human donor who had recovered from COVID-19.

This rearrangement joins TRBV18 to TRBJ1-3; D is perhaps TRBD1 (5 bases). Germline V CDR1 and CDR2: KGHSH, LQKENI. Trimming left V 6 bases short and J 3 bases short, with 12 bases between. This CDR3 is 14 amino acids long. The CDR3 DNA follows: TGTGCCAGCTCTGGAGGGGAACGTGGAAACACCATATATTTT. It yields the protein CASSGGERGNTIYF.

The chain has TRBV27 and TRBJ1-4, with D possibly matching TRBD1 (5 bases). Looked up from germline, CDR1 is MNHEY and CDR2 is SMNVEV (reference sequence). V was trimmed by 2 bases and J by 2 bases, leaving 12 bases between them. This CDR3 is built from 16 residues. In nucleotides, the CDR3 is TGTGCCAGCAGTTTACGGTGGGGGGGGACTAATGAAAAACTGTTTTTT. Translated: CASSLRWGGTNEKLFF.

The genes are TRBV6-4 and TRBJ2-3; D remains unclear. This CDR3 has 14 residues. The V and J ends lost 2 bases and 4 bases respectively, with 10 bases between them. Germline-derived CDR1 and CDR2 are MRHNA and SNTAGT. The CDR3 is CASSDPPSADTQYF. The CDR3 bases are TGTGCCAGCAGTGACCCCCCCTCGGCAGATACGCAGTATTTT.

The chain has TRBV2 and TRBJ1-2; perhaps TRBD1 as D (5 bases). Trimming stripped 5 bases from V and 2 bases from J, with 15 bases between. The CDR3 runs 15 residues. Per germline, CDR1 SNHLY and CDR2 FYNNEI. The CDR3 loop reads CASSLRTNTNYGYTF. For the CDR3, the DNA is TGTGCCAGCAGTCTTCGGACAAATACGAACTATGGCTACACCTTC.

The chain has TRBV9 and TRBJ2-7; perhaps TRBD2 as D (6 bases). V lost 0 bases and J 0 bases, leaving 10 bases between the germline ends. The CDR3 covers 15 residues. Per the germline V gene, CDR1 is SGDLS and CDR2 is YYNGEE. As DNA, the CDR3 is TGTGCCAGCAGCGTAGTGGCGGGATCCTCCTACGAGCAGTACTTC. Encoded protein: CASSVVAGSSYEQYF.

The chain links TRBV28 to TRBJ1-1, with D uncertain. The CDR3 sequence is 12 residues long. V lost 5 bases to trimming and J lost 7 bases, with 11 bases between them. Germline V gene sequence: CDR1 MDHEN, CDR2 SYDVKM. This CDR3 reads CASSPLRYEAFF. DNA for the CDR3: TGTGCCAGCAGTCCCTTAAGATATGAAGCTTTCTTT.

The count of this clone is one. The chain uses TRBV28 and TRBJ2-6; 8 nucleotides align to TRBD1. J gave up 2 bases and V 5 bases, and 5 bases lay outside the gene matches. This CDR3 contains 16 residues. Germline V CDR1 and CDR2: MDHEN, SYDVKM. CDR3 in DNA: TGTGCCAGCAGTATGCAGGGGGCAACTGGGGCCAACGTCCTGACTTTC. This sequence encodes CASSMQGATGANVLTF.

In this sample, this clone turned up once. The chain carries TRBV14 and TRBJ1-1, with D uncertain. V dropped 4 bases and J dropped 1 base, with 7 bases sitting between them. Germline V lookup: CDR1 SGHDN, CDR2 FVKESK. The CDR3 contains 13 residues. The CDR3 DNA reads as TGTGCCAGCAGCCCCTACAGGAACACTGAAGCTTTCTTT. It encodes CASSPYRNTEAFF.

The J gene is TRBJ2-5, the V gene TRBV3-1 (or the pseudogene TRBV3-2), with TRBD2 identical over 9 bases. V gave up 3 bases and J gave up 4 bases; unmatched junction bases: 9. This CDR3 region has 16 residues. Germline V gene sequence: CDR1 LGHDT, CDR2 YNNKEL (reference sequence). CDR3 sequence: CASSHRDSGRLETQYF. The DNA of the CDR3 is TGTGCCAGCAGCCACCGGGATAGCGGGAGATTAGAGACCCAGTACTTC.

CDR3 sequence (DNA): TGTGCCAGCAGCCTAAGACAGGGGGGACGGCCCCAGCATTTT. It is translated as CASSLRQGGRPQHF. The rearrangement links TRBV28 to TRBJ1-5; 9 bases are shared with TRBD1. The CDR3 runs to 14 residues. J was trimmed by 9 bases and V by 6 bases; bases with no gene match: 9. The germline CDR1 and CDR2 sequences are MDHEN and SYDVKM.

The gene calls are TRBV19 and TRBJ2-3, with a tentative D call TRBD1 (5 bases). The length of the CDR3 is 14 residues. Trimming removed 4 bases at V and 3 bases at J, with 11 bases between. In germline, CDR1 is LNHDA, CDR2 SQIVND (reference sequence). The CDR3 reads CASSSRARTDTQYF. In DNA, the CDR3 is TGTGCCAGTAGTAGCAGGGCGCGAACAGATACGCAGTATTTT.

The V call is TRBV10-3, the J call TRBJ2-1; 8 bases map to TRBD2. Germline V gene sequence: CDR1 ENHRY, CDR2 SYGVKD. V dropped 7 bases and J dropped 4; count of bases not matched to a gene: 12. The CDR3 spans 16 residues. The CDR3 DNA follows: TGTGCCATCACTCCGGGACTAGGGGCCCAATACAATGAGCAGTTCTTC. This gives the protein CAITPGLGAQYNEQFF.

The chain combines TRBV27 with TRBJ1-2; TRBD1 might be the D (5 bases). Germline CDR1 and CDR2: MNHEY and SMNVEV (reference sequence). This CDR3 is built from 13 residues. Trimming left V 5 bases short and J 7 bases short, with 14 bases between. CDR3 DNA sequence: TGTGCCAGCAGTCCTGGGGGGAGGGGTGGCTACACCTTC. This encodes CASSPGGRGGYTF.

The rearrangement links TRBV28 to TRBJ2-7, with D possibly TRBD2 on 6 matching bases. The CDR3 contains 11 residues. The V gene lost 7 bases and the J gene lost 5 bases, with 9 bases spanning the gap. From germline, CDR1 is MDHEN and CDR2 SYDVKM. DNA of the CDR3: TGTGCCAGCAAGCTAGCGAACGAGCAGTACTTC. This codes for CASKLANEQYF.

V gene TRBV27 combines with J gene TRBJ2-7; the D call may be TRBD1 or TRBD2 (5 bases each). The CDR3 contains 14 residues. Germline V gene sequence: CDR1 MNHEY, CDR2 SMNVEV (reference sequence). V shed 5 bases and J shed 3 bases, with 14 bases lying between them. The CDR3, as DNA: TGTGCCAGCAGTCCGGGGCTTGCAATCTACGAGCAGTACTTC. Residues: CASSPGLAIYEQYF.

V is TRBV4-1 and J is TRBJ2-3, with TRBD1 identical over 9 bases. The CDR3 runs to 17 residues. The trim removed 4 bases at V and 4 bases at J, leaving 12 bases unmatched. CDR1 and CDR2 (germline): MGHRA, YSYEKL. CDR3: CASSPSVPGQGSDTQYF. CDR3 nucleotides: TGCGCCAGCAGCCCGTCGGTCCCCGGACAGGGGTCAGATACGCAGTATTTT.

This chain links TRBV2 with TRBJ2-7; 7 bases are a match to TRBD1. The germline V gene has CDR1 SNHLY and CDR2 FYNNEI. CDR3 length: 14 amino acids. V shed 4 bases and J 7 bases; nucleotides not matched to a gene: 10. CDR3 DNA: TGTGCCAGCAGTGGTTGGACAGGCCCCCGGGAGCAGTACTTC. Translating it yields CASSGWTGPREQYF.

V and J are TRBV24-1 and TRBJ2-5; D is perhaps TRBD1 (5 bases). This CDR3 region has 16 residues. Trimming removed 5 bases at V and 1 base at J, with 16 bases between. Germline-derived CDR1 and CDR2 are KGHDR and SFDVKD. CDR3: CATSATGAPVQETQYF. In DNA, the CDR3 is TGTGCCACCAGTGCTACAGGCGCCCCTGTCCAAGAGACCCAGTACTTC.

The rearrangement links TRBV12-3 or TRBV12-4 to TRBJ2-1; TRBD2 matches at 9 bases. J gave up 9 bases and V 4 bases, and 4 bases lay outside the gene matches. This CDR3 region has 13 residues. The CDR3 DNA reads as TGTGCCAGCAGTTCAACTAGCGGGCCTGAGCAGTTCTTC. It yields the protein CASSSTSGPEQFF.

The V gene is TRBV7-8, the J gene TRBJ1-1, with D unclear. The CDR3 length is 13 residues. Per the germline V gene, CDR1 is SGHVS and CDR2 is FQNEAQ. V was trimmed by 1 base and J by 5 bases, leaving 8 bases between them. DNA of the CDR3: TGTGCCAGCAGCTTAGGGACCCTTACTGAAGCTTTCTTT. The encoded protein is CASSLGTLTEAFF.

This clone was picked up a small number of times. V and J are TRBV14 and TRBJ2-2; D unclear. Deletions cut 0 bases from V and 6 bases from J, with 5 bases between. This CDR3 is 13 amino acids long. Per germline, CDR1 SGHDN and CDR2 FVKESK. CDR3 protein: CASSQDLAGELFF. CDR3 sequence (DNA): TGTGCCAGCAGCCAAGATCTGGCCGGGGAGCTGTTTTTT.

On this clone itself: One end of the junction is discordant with germline, which a read error may explain. This sequence joins TRBV6-6 and TRBJ2-3; D unclear. Germline-derived CDR1 and CDR2 are MNHNY and SVGAGI (reference sequence). This CDR3 has 8 residues. In DNA, the CDR3 is TGTGCCAGCAGTTTGGTCCTTTTT. Its translation: CASSLVLF.